Given below is one T cell receptor (beta chain) in context. The target antigen is unknown. Germline assignment: CDR1 MNHNS and CDR2 SASEGT. After removal of 6 bases from V and 6 bases from J, the junction contained 8 bases not matched to a gene. This CDR3 has 15 residues. The authors distributed each subset's genomic DNA evenly over several immunoSEQ plates. The repertoire was sequenced with immunoSEQ multiplex PCR; TCRdb's copy has only in-frame clones and lacks some. The data show about 2.3 million clones, 80% to 95% seen once. Each donor was a Caucasian adult residing in Nashville, Tennessee. This record comes from a study of shared clonotypes between healthy human individuals. Overall study findings and caveats: Among the subsets, naive ones generally showed larger estimated richness than memory ones.

V usage is TRBV6-1 and J usage is TRBJ2-3; TRBD1 agrees at 11 bases. The sample was naive CD4+ T cells from PBMCs. As for subset: CD45RA+ positively selected. The TCR was taken from a man aged 18 to 29 in good health. Some clones in this sample may be carry-over from other donors' samples. Written as DNA, the CDR3 is TGTGCCAGCAGCGGAGGGACAGGGGGATCTGATACGCAGTATTTT. This codes for CASSGGTGGSDTQYF.